This T cell receptor beta chain was profiled in a study of blood T cell repertoires in COVID-19. Overall study: The United States, Italy and Spain were the sources of the acute and convalescent COVID-19 samples. Sources were T cells, B-cell-depleted T cells, or PBMCs; the material itself was cDNA or gDNA.

CDR1 and CDR2 from the germline V gene are MDHEN and SYDVKM. CDR3 size: 17 residues. J was trimmed by 3 bases and V by 3 bases; bases with no gene match: 8. Per the study methods: Nucleated cell number was recorded as an estimate derived from reference gene primer amplification. The assay was immunoSEQ multiplex PCR, and TCRdb's table has in-frame clones only and misses some. V, J and clone size are taken as reported in that table, and D and trimming were inferred from the DNA itself. Counted here are more than 90,000 clones, about nine tenths occurring once; the ten biggest clones make up roughly 7.9%.

This chain connects TRBV28 to TRBJ1-2; 12 bases match TRBD1. Sample: peripheral blood. The clonotype was recovered from a man aged 70-80 years who had recovered from COVID-19. CDR3 amino acids: CASSFPGTGGAHYGYTF. As DNA, the CDR3 is TGTGCCAGCAGTTTCCCCGGGACAGGGGGCGCCCACTATGGCTACACCTTC.